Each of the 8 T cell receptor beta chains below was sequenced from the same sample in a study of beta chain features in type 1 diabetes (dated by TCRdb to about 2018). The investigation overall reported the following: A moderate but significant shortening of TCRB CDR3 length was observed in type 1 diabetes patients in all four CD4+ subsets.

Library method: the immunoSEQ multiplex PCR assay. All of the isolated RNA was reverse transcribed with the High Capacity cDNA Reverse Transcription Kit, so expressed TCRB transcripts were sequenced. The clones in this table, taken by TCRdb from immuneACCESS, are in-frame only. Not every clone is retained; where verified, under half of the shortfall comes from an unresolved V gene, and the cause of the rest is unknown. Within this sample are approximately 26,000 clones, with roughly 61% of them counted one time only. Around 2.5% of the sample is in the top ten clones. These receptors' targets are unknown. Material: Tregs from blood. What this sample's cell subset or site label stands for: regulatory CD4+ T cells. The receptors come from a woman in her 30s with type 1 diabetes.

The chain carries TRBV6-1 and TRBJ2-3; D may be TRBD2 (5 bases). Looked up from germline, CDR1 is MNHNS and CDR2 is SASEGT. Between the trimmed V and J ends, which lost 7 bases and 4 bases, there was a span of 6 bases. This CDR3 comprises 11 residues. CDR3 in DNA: TGTGCCAGCAAGAGGGCAGATACGCAGTATTTT. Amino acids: CASKRADTQYF.

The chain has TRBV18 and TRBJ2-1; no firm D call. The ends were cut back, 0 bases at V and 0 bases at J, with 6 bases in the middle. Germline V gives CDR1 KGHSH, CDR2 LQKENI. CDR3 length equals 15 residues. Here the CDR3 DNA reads TGTGCCAGCTCACCACCAGCGTACTCCTACAATGAGCAGTTCTTC. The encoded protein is CASSPPAYSYNEQFF. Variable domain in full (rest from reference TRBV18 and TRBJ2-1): NAGVMQNPRHLVRRRGQEARLRCSPMKGHSHVYWYRQLPEEGLKFMVYLQKENIIDESGMPKERFSAEFPKEGPSILRIQQVVRGDSAAYFCASSPPAYSYNEQFFGPGTRLTVL.

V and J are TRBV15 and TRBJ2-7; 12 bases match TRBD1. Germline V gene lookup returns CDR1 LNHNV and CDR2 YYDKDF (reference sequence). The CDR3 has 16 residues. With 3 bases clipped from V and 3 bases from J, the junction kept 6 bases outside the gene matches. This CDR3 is CATSREGTGGLYEQYF. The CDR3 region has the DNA TGTGCCACCAGCAGGGAAGGGACAGGGGGCCTCTACGAGCAGTACTTC. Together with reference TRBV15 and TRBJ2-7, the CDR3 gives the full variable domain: DAMVIQNPRYQVTQFGKPVTLSCSQTLNHNVMYWYQQKSSQAPKLLFHYYDKDFNNEADTPDNFQSRRPNTSFCFLDIRSPGLGDTAMYLCATSREGTGGLYEQYFGPGTRLTVT.

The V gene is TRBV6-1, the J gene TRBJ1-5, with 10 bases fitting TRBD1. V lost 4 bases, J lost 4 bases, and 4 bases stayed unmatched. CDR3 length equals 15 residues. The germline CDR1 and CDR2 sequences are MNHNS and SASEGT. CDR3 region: CASSGQGAGNQPQHF. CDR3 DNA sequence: TGTGCCAGCAGTGGACAGGGGGCGGGAAATCAGCCCCAGCATTTT.

CDR3 DNA: TGTGCCAGTGAACCGGGGAATCGGAATCAGCCCCAGCATTTT. This sequence encodes CASEPGNRNQPQHF. The chain links TRBV19 to TRBJ1-5; no definite D call. The CDR3 has 14 amino acids. V was trimmed by 8 bases and J by 4 bases, leaving 15 bases between them. Per germline, CDR1 LNHDA and CDR2 SQIVND (reference sequence).

The chain's CDR3 is CASSPRGGLAGYEQYF. CDR3 in DNA: TGTGCCAGCAGCCCAAGGGGGGGACTAGCGGGTTACGAGCAGTACTTC. The V gene is TRBV9, the J gene TRBJ2-7; 12 nucleotides match TRBD2. Looked up from germline, CDR1 is SGDLS and CDR2 is YYNGEE. V was clipped by 4 bases and J by 4 bases; unmatched bases: 9. The CDR3 runs to 16 residues.

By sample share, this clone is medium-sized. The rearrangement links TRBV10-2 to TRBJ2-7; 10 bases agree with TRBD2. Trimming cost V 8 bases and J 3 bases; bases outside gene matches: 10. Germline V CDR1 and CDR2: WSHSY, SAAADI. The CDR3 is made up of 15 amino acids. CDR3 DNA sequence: TGCGCCAGCCGTCGGGCTAGCGGGAGCATCTACGAGCAGTACTTC. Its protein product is CASRRASGSIYEQYF.

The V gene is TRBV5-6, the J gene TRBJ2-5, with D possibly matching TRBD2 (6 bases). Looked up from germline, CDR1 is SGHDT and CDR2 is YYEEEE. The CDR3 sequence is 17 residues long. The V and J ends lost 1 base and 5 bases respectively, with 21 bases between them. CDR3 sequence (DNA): TGTGCCAGCAGCTTGTTATTGGTTGGAGGGTATTACGAGACCCAGTACTTC. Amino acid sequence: CASSLLLVGGYYETQYF.